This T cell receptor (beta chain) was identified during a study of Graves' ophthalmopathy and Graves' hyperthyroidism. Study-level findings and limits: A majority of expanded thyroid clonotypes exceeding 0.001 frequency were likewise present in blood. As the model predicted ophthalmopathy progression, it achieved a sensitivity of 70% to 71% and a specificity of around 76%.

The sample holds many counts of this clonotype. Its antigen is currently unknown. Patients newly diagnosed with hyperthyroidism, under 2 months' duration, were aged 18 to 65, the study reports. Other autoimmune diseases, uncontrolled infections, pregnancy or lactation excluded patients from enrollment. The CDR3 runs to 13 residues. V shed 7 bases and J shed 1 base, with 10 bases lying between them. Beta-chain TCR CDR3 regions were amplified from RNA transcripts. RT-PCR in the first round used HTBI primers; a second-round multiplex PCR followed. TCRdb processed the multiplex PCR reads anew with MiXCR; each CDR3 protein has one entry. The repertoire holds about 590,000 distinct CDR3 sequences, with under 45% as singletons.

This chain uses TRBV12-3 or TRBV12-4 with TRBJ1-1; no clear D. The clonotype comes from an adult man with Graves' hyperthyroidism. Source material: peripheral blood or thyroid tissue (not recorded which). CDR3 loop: CASMDGANTEAFF. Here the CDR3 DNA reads TGTGCCAGCATGGACGGCGCGAACACTGAAGCTTTCTTT.